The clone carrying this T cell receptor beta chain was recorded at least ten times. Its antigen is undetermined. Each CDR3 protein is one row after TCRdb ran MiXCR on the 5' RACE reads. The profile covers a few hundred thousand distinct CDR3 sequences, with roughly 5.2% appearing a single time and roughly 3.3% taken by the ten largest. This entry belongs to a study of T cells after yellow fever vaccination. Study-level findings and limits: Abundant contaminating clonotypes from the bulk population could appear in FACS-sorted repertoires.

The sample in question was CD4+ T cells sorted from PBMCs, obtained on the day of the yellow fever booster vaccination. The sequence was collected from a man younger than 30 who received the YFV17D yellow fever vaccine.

CDR3 protein: CASSTRIRDTQYF. In nucleotides, the CDR3 is TGTGCCAGCAGTACCCGGATACGAGATACGCAGTATTTT. The V call is TRBV7-2, the J call TRBJ2-3; D gene ambiguous. This CDR3 is 13 amino acids long. V lost 6 bases and J lost 5, with 12 bases in between. The germline V gene has CDR1 SGHTA and CDR2 FQGNSA.